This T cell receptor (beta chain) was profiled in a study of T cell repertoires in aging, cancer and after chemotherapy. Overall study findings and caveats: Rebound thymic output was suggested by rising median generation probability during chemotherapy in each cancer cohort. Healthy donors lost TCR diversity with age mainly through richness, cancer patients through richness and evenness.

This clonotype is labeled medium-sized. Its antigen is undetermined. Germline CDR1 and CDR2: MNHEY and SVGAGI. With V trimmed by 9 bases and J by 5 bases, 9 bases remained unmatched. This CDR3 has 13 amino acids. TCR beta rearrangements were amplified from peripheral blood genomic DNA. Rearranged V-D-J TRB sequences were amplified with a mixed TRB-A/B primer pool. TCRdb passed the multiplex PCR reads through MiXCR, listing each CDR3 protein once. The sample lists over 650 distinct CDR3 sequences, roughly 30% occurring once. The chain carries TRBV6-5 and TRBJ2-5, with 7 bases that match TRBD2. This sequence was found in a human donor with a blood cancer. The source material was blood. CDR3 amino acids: CASRSGADETQYF. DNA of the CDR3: TGTGCCAGTCGAAGCGGGGCGGATGAGACCCAGTACTTC.